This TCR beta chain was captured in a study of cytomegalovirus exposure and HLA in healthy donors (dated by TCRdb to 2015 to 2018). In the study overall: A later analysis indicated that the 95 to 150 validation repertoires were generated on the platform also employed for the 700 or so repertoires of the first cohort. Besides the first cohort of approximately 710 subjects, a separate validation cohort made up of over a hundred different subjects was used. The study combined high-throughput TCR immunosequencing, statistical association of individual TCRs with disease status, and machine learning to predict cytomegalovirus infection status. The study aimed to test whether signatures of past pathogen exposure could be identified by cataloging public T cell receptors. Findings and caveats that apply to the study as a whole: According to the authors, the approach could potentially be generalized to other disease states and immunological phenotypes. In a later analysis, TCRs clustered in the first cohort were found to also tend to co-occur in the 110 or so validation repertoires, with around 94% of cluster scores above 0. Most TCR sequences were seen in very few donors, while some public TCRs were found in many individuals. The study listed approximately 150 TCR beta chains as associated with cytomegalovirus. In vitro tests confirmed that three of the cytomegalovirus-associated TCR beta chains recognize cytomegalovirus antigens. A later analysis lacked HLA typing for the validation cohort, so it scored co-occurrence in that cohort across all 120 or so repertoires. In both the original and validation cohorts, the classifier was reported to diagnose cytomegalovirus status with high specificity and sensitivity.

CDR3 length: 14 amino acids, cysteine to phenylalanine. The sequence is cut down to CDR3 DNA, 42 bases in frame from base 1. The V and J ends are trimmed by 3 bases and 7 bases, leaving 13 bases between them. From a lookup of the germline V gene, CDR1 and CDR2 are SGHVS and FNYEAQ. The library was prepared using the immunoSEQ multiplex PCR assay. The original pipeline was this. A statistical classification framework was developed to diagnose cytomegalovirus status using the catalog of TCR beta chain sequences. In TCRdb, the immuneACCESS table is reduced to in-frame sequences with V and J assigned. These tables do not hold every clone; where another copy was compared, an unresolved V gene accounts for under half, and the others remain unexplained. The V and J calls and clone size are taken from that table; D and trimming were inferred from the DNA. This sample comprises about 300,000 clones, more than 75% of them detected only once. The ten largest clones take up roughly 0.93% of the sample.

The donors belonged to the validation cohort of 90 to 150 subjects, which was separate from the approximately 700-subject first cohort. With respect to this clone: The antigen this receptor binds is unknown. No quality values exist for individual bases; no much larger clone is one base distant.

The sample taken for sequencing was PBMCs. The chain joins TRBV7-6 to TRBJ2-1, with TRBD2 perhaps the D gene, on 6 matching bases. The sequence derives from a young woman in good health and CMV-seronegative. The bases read TGTGCCAGCAGCTTGCAATCGGGAGTTAATGAGCAGTTCTTC. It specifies CASSLQSGVNEQFF.